The rows below give T cell receptor beta chains drawn from one sample of a study of a mutant IDH1 vaccine in newly diagnosed glioma. Antigens of these TCRs are unknown. Only in-frame clones appear in the TCRdb table, and some are missing; sequencing was by immunoSEQ multiplex PCR. The sample contains 56,000 or so clones, roughly 78% of which appear only once. This material consisted of PBMCs, taken from a glioma patient whose treatment included an IDH1 peptide vaccine. All receptors derive from a middle-aged woman with glioma. The CDR3 runs from the conserved cysteine through the conserved F or W. The D gene is left open where the match is weak. Size tells how often a clone was seen (once, few, many) or the class of an expanded clone, and some rows leave it out.

d_call | clone_size | v_call | cdr3_aa
TRBD1 | . | TRBV5-1 | CASSFGRQGTYEQYF
TRBD1 | . | TRBV30 | CAWKQGAGEKLFF
TRBD2 | . | TRBV7-2 | CASSFLAGYSYNEQFF
. | . | TRBV5-1 | CASSPDPRDGYTF
. | . | TRBV18 | CASSPLEGMTNTGELFF
. | . | TRBV6-1 | CASSDGVIGRTAEAFF
. | . | TRBV5-4 | CASSLVGQYYHNEQFF
. | . | TRBV5-1 | CASSLQPMTVSNEKLFF
TRBD1 | once | TRBV7-9 | CASSPPRGQAGPVDTQYF
TRBD2 | once | TRBV5-1 | CASSWAGGSTDTQYF